Listed below are T cell receptor beta chains from one sample, sequenced in a study of blood T cell repertoires in COVID-19. This table comes from immunoSEQ multiplex PCR, and its TCRdb copy is limited to in-frame clones, with some not included. Of about 180,000 clones in the sample, 70% to 90% were seen once. The sequenced sample consisted of peripheral blood. These receptor sequences come from a person aged 70 to 85 with COVID-19, enrolled during active disease. Each CDR3 is given with its conserved first and last residue. D genes are given only for firm matches. Clone size is not always given. Where it is, it says once, few, many or a class for expanded clones.

J: TRBJ1-1; size: .; D: .; V: TRBV13; CDR3: CASSFVGRTEAFF; DNA: TGTGCCAGCAGTTTTGTTGGGAGGACTGAAGCTTTCTTT
J: TRBJ2-2; size: once; D: .; V: TRBV5-6; CDR3: CATRRSRNTGELFF; DNA: TGTGCGACCAGACGGAGTAGAAACACCGGGGAGCTGTTTTTT
J: TRBJ1-5; size: .; D: .; V: TRBV27; CDR3: CASSIRQSRDQPQHF; DNA: TGTGCCAGCAGTATTAGACAGTCCAGAGATCAGCCCCAGCATTTT
J: TRBJ2-3; size: .; D: .; V: TRBV7-8; CDR3: CASSAGASPDTQYF; DNA: TGTGCCAGCAGCGCGGGGGCCAGCCCAGATACGCAGTATTTT
J: TRBJ1-1; size: once; D: .; V: TRBV6-5; CDR3: CASKSLVRTEAFF; DNA: TGTGCCAGCAAATCTTTAGTGAGGACTGAAGCTTTCTTT
J: TRBJ1-5; size: .; D: .; V: TRBV6-5; CDR3: CASSKTVLSNQPQHF; DNA: TGTGCCAGCAGTAAGACAGTTCTTAGCAATCAGCCCCAGCATTTT
J: TRBJ2-7; size: few; D: TRBD1; V: TRBV6-1; CDR3: CASSGLGDRGSYEQYF; DNA: TGTGCCAGCAGTGGCCTGGGGGACAGGGGGAGTTACGAGCAGTACTTC
J: TRBJ2-1; size: once; D: .; V: TRBV7-2; CDR3: CASSLLRFSRFTNEQFF; DNA: TGTGCCAGCAGCTTACTCCGCTTTTCCAGGTTTACGAATGAGCAGTTCTTC
J: TRBJ1-3; size: .; D: TRBD1; V: TRBV28; CDR3: CASRGTGETGNTIYF; DNA: TGTGCCAGCAGGGGGACAGGGGAGACTGGAAACACCATATATTTT
J: TRBJ1-1; size: .; D: .; V: TRBV9; CDR3: CASSEMVGGWAFF; DNA: TGTGCCAGCAGCGAAATGGTAGGAGGCTGGGCTTTCTTT
J: TRBJ1-6; size: .; D: .; V: TRBV7-2; CDR3: CASSQRGAGTNSPLHF; DNA: TGTGCCAGCAGCCAACGGGGGGCCGGGACGAATTCACCCCTCCACTTT
J: TRBJ1-1; size: .; D: .; V: TRBV6-2/TRBV6-3; CDR3: CASSYSPDKLEAFF; DNA: TGTGCCAGCAGTTACTCCCCAGACAAATTGGAAGCTTTCTTT
J: TRBJ1-4; size: few; D: .; V: TRBV20-1; CDR3: CSESREEKLFF; DNA: TGCAGTGAATCCCGCGAAGAAAAACTGTTTTTT
J: TRBJ1-2; size: few; D: .; V: TRBV5-5; CDR3: CASSLVRGNYGYTF; DNA: TGTGCCAGCAGCTTAGTCAGGGGTAACTATGGCTACACCTTC
J: TRBJ2-1; size: .; D: TRBD1; V: TRBV7-3; CDR3: CASSFGQGFGNEQFF; DNA: TGTGCCAGCAGCTTCGGACAGGGTTTCGGCAATGAGCAGTTCTTC
J: TRBJ2-1; size: .; D: .; V: TRBV6-4; CDR3: CASSDSSRNEQFF; DNA: TGTGCCAGCAGTGACTCGTCGCGCAATGAGCAGTTCTTC
J: TRBJ2-7; size: .; D: .; V: TRBV2; CDR3: CASSYSPNEQYF; DNA: TGTGCCAGCAGTTACAGTCCCAACGAGCAGTACTTC
J: TRBJ1-5; size: .; D: .; V: TRBV7-8; CDR3: CASSAGGDQPQHF; DNA: TGTGCCAGCAGCGCCGGGGGGGATCAGCCCCAGCATTTT
J: TRBJ1-2; size: .; D: .; V: TRBV6-6; CDR3: CASSYIWGPGTGYTF; DNA: TGTGCCAGCAGTTACATATGGGGGCCCGGGACTGGCTACACCTTC
J: TRBJ2-7; size: .; D: .; V: TRBV20-1; CDR3: CSASSVGEQYF; DNA: TGCAGTGCTTCTAGCGTCGGCGAGCAGTACTTC
J: TRBJ2-3; size: .; D: TRBD1; V: TRBV19; CDR3: CASSATGATDTQYF; DNA: TGTGCCAGTAGTGCGACAGGGGCGACAGATACGCAGTATTTT
J: TRBJ2-1; size: .; D: .; V: TRBV5-1; CDR3: CASSLSGWNEQFF; DNA: TGCGCCAGCAGCTTAAGCGGGTGGAATGAGCAGTTCTTC